This entry describes one TCR beta chain. A much larger clone lies one base from this, so it may be a read error. Since the CDR3 does not end with the conserved phenylalanine or tryptophan, this likely comes from a read error. Total RNA (roughly 540 ng) served as template for TCR beta cDNA synthesis primed by a constant-region primer. What produced the TCR beta libraries was three nested multiplex PCR rounds using slightly modified ARM-PCR. Researchers ran the first two PCR rounds for roughly 10 cycles each with TRBV1-TRBV30 forward primers and a C-beta reverse primer. From the multiplex PCR reads, TCRdb called clonotypes with MiXCR, one entry per CDR3 protein. The repertoire consists of about 310,000 distinct CDR3 sequences, with over 55% occurring once and the leading ten covering roughly 9%. V was shortened by 8 bases and J by 0 bases, with 7 bases between the two germline ends. The CDR3 has 11 amino acids. Germline V CDR1 and CDR2: SQVTM, ANQGSEA.

This record comes from a study of tumor-infiltrating lymphocytes in primary liver carcinoma. Alongside blood RNA obtained from unsorted whole blood, germline DNA was also extracted. What was collected before surgery was 3.5 to 5 milliliters of peripheral blood. The receptor was derived from a man between 35 and 55 years old with primary liver carcinoma and hepatitis B virus infection. What was sequenced was peripheral blood. The rearrangement joins TRBV29-1 to TRBJ1-1, with D uncertain. CDR3 sequence: CSSQVNTEAFY. Here the CDR3 DNA reads TGCAGCTCTCAGGTGAACACTGAAGCTTTCTAT.